These 17 T cell receptor beta chains share one sample of origin, sequenced in a study of PD-1 blockade in mismatch repair-deficient tumors. The repertoire was sequenced with immunoSEQ multiplex PCR; TCRdb's copy has only in-frame clones and lacks some. The top ten clones hold about 8% of a sample with 49,000 or so clones, 81% of them seen once. This sample comprised peripheral blood, obtained less than 21 weeks after starting pembrolizumab. These receptors all stem from an adult with mismatch repair-deficient cancer.

CDR3: CASSTGSFEGTQYF. CDR3 nucleotides: TGTGCCAGCAGCACTGGGAGTTTTGAAGGGACCCAGTACTTC. The chain uses TRBV14 and TRBJ2-5; possibly TRBD2 for D (5 bases). Germline V CDR1 and CDR2: SGHDN, FVKESK. The CDR3 loop spans 14 amino acids. V was shortened by 5 bases and J by 7 bases, with 17 bases between the two germline ends.

This clone was seen more than once but under ten times. V gene TRBV30 combines with J gene TRBJ1-2, with D possibly being TRBD1 (5 bases). The CDR3 extends over 12 amino acids. Trimming removed 1 base from V and 8 bases from J, with 11 bases in between. The germline CDR1 and CDR2 sequences are GTSNPN and SVGIG (reference sequence). The CDR3 loop is CAWSGGVGGYTF. In nucleotides, the CDR3 is TGTGCCTGGAGTGGAGGGGTGGGAGGCTACACCTTC.

This chain uses TRBV10-3 with TRBJ2-3, with a possible D match to TRBD1 (6 bases). The CDR3 is 16 amino acids. Trimming cost V 2 bases and J 2 bases, with 14 bases left between them. Germline-derived CDR1 and CDR2 are ENHRY and SYGVKD. CDR3 nucleotide sequence: TGTGCCATCAGTGAGATGGGACAACAAGCCACAGATACGCAGTATTTT. Amino acid sequence: CAISEMGQQATDTQYF.

The chain employs TRBV27 and TRBJ1-1, with 9 bases lining up with TRBD1. CDR1 and CDR2 from the germline V gene are MNHEY and SMNVEV (reference sequence). V dropped 5 bases and J dropped 10; count of bases not matched to a gene: 11. The CDR3 totals 14 residues. This chain's CDR3 is CASSGPDRGEGAFF. CDR3 coding DNA: TGTGCCAGCAGTGGGCCGGACAGGGGAGAAGGAGCTTTCTTT.

V usage is TRBV18 and J usage is TRBJ1-1, with TRBD1 matching over 8 bases. V gave up 6 bases and J gave up 3 bases; unmatched junction bases: 6. The CDR3 runs to 14 residues. CDR1 is KGHSH and CDR2 is LQKENI in the germline V gene. The CDR3: CASSGRGRDTEAFF. CDR3 coding DNA: TGTGCCAGCTCGGGCAGGGGGCGGGACACTGAAGCTTTCTTT. Using reference TRBV18 and TRBJ1-1 for the parts outside the CDR3, the full variable domain is NAGVMQNPRHLVRRRGQEARLRCSPMKGHSHVYWYRQLPEEGLKFMVYLQKENIIDESGMPKERFSAEFPKEGPSILRIQQVVRGDSAAYFCASSGRGRDTEAFFGQGTRLTVV.

The chain links TRBV19 to TRBJ2-1; perhaps D is TRBD1 or TRBD2 (6 bases each). Germline loops: CDR1 LNHDA, CDR2 SQIVND (reference sequence). Trimming removed 1 base from V and 2 bases from J, with 9 bases in between. This CDR3 comprises 15 residues. The CDR3 protein is CASSIAGATYNEQFF. DNA for the CDR3: TGTGCCAGTAGTATAGCGGGGGCCACCTACAATGAGCAGTTCTTC.

The chain is built from TRBV5-4 and TRBJ2-5; TRBD1 is a possible D gene (6 bases). V was shortened by 0 bases and J by 4 bases, with 10 bases between the two germline ends. This CDR3 is 14 amino acids long. CDR1 and CDR2 (germline): SGHNT, YYREEE (reference sequence). CDR3 residues: CASSLAEGGETQYF. CDR3 in DNA: TGTGCCAGCAGCTTGGCCGAAGGGGGAGAGACCCAGTACTTC.

This chain uses TRBV7-2 with TRBJ1-2; D is ambiguous. CDR3 length equals 15 residues. Germline V lookup: CDR1 SGHTA, CDR2 FQGNSA. The V and J ends lost 2 bases and 2 bases respectively, with 12 bases between them. The CDR3 reads CASSLRSQYNYGYTF. CDR3 sequence (DNA): TGTGCCAGCAGCTTAAGGTCCCAGTACAACTATGGCTACACCTTC.

V gene TRBV7-6 combines with J gene TRBJ2-4, with D possibly being TRBD2 (6 bases). This CDR3 comprises 16 residues. V was shortened by 5 bases and J by 6 bases, with 20 bases between the two germline ends. From germline, CDR1 is SGHVS and CDR2 FNYEAQ. The CDR3, as DNA: TGTGCCAGCAGCCAGTTCTCGGGGGATGGAGGAAACATTCAGTACTTC. Translated: CASSQFSGDGGNIQYF. The full variable domain, completed using reference TRBV7-6 and TRBJ2-4, is GAGVSQSPRYKVTKRGQDVALRCDPISGHVSLYWYRQALGQGPEFLTYFNYEAQQDKSGLPNDRFSAERPEGSISTLTIQRTEQRDSAMYRCASSQFSGDGGNIQYFGAGTRLSVL.

This sequence joins TRBV5-1 and TRBJ1-4, with a weak D call TRBD1 (5 bases). The CDR3 length is 15 residues. Deletions cut 4 bases from V and 8 bases from J, with 18 bases between. CDR1 and CDR2 (germline): SGHRS, YFSETQ. CDR3 bases: TGCGCCAGCAGCCCTCTAGGAAGGGGTCAAGAAAAACTGTTTTTT. It encodes CASSPLGRGQEKLFF.

The chain combines TRBV10-3 with TRBJ1-1; D gene uncertain. Germline CDR1 reads ENHRY; CDR2 reads SYGVKD. The CDR3 sequence is 15 residues long. Trimming stripped 2 bases from V and 1 base from J, with 11 bases between. The CDR3 reads CAISEGTIQNTEAFF. The DNA of the CDR3 is TGTGCCATCAGTGAGGGCACGATCCAGAACACTGAAGCTTTCTTT.

This chain uses TRBV4-2 with TRBJ1-2; 7 bases line up with TRBD1. The CDR3 sequence is 15 residues long. J gave up 2 bases and V 1 base, and 4 bases lay outside the gene matches. Germline lookup yields CDR1 LGHNA and CDR2 YNFKEQ. The CDR3 loop is CASSQAGGDNYGYTF. The CDR3 DNA is TGTGCCAGCAGCCAAGCAGGGGGTGACAACTATGGCTACACCTTC.

This CDR3 reads CASSGASTDTQYF. The CDR3 bases are TGCGCCAGCAGCGGGGCAAGCACAGATACGCAGTATTTT. The chain recombines TRBV5-1 with TRBJ2-3; D may be TRBD1 (5 bases). This CDR3 contains 13 residues. Germline CDR1 and CDR2: SGHRS and YFSETQ. V was shortened by 4 bases and J by 0 bases, with 6 bases between the two germline ends.

The V and J genes are TRBV2 and TRBJ2-2; 8 bases agree with TRBD1. V shed 5 bases, J shed 2 bases, and the junction held 7 bases outside the gene matches. The CDR3 has 16 residues. Germline V gene sequence: CDR1 SNHLY, CDR2 FYNNEI. The CDR3 loop reads CASSLIGTGNTGELFF. The CDR3 coding sequence is TGTGCCAGCAGTTTGATAGGGACAGGTAACACCGGGGAGCTGTTTTTT.

The V and J genes are TRBV28 and TRBJ1-5, with a possible D match to TRBD1 (5 bases). CDR1 and CDR2 (germline): MDHEN, SYDVKM. Trimming removed 3 bases at V and 1 base at J, with 16 bases between. The CDR3 runs 17 residues. The DNA of the CDR3 is TGTGCCAGCAGTTTCCCGGCCAGGGTCCGGAGCAATCAGCCCCAGCATTTT. This translates into CASSFPARVRSNQPQHF.

Comment on this clone: This CDR3 is also generated by other DNA sequences in the sample. DNA of the CDR3: TGCAGCGTTCGGAGCTATGGCTACACCTTC. It encodes CSVRSYGYTF. This chain uses TRBV29-1 with TRBJ1-2; D is undetermined. The CDR3 has 10 residues. Germline CDR1 is SQVTM and CDR2 is ANQGSEA. V gave up 5 bases and J gave up 4 bases, with 5 bases separating them.

By share of the sample, this clone is large (0.1 to 1%). The chain recombines TRBV14 with TRBJ2-5, with 7 nucleotides matching TRBD1. Germline values: CDR1 SGHDN, CDR2 FVKESK. The CDR3 extends over 15 amino acids. The trim removed 6 bases at V and 7 bases at J, leaving 14 bases unmatched. The CDR3 nucleotides are TGTGCCAGCAGTCCCGCGACAGGGCGAAAAGGGACCCAGTACTTC. It yields the protein CASSPATGRKGTQYF.